There are a few counts of the clone carrying this TCR beta chain. This entry is derived from a study of T cells after yellow fever vaccination. Via MiXCR, TCRdb re-called the 5' RACE reads, giving one row per CDR3 protein. This sample carries about 430,000 distinct CDR3 sequences, under 20% of them seen once, and the ten largest clones take 15% to 20%. The V end lost 5 bases, the J end lost 4 bases, and 12 bases lay between the germline ends. This CDR3 is 14 amino acids long. The clonotype was recovered from a man aged 18 to 30 who received the YFV17D yellow fever vaccine. The sequencing here drew on PBMCs, taken before the yellow fever booster vaccination. The chain has TRBV12-3 or TRBV12-4 and TRBJ1-3; D gene uncertain. CDR3 sequence (DNA): TGTGCCAGCAGTGCAAATGGAGGCGGAAACACCATATATTTT. This encodes CASSANGGGNTIYF.